This TCR beta chain appears in the sequencing data of a study of shared clonotypes between healthy human individuals. Turning to the study itself: Samples came from two female and a few male donors aged 18 to 49. Study observations and caveats: A generally larger estimated richness was seen in naive subsets than in memory subsets. Relative to clonotypes present in all four donors, those not shared had lower generation probabilities.

The CDR3 contains 10 residues. Deletions cut 11 bases from V and 6 bases from J, with 8 bases between. The germline gives CDR1 MNHNY, CDR2 SVGAGI (reference sequence). Clones were read by immunoSEQ multiplex PCR, and TCRdb kept only the in-frame ones, dropping some. Found here are some 2,500,000 clones, 85% to 95% of them singletons; the top ten hold roughly 0.34%. As regards this clone: Antigen specificity is unknown.

This clonotype was obtained from a man between 18 and 35 years old in good health. Some clones in this sample may be carry-over from other donors' samples. The chain combines TRBV6-6 with TRBJ2-1; D perhaps matches TRBD2 (5 bases). The specimen was naive CD4+ T cells from PBMCs. The subset was: CD45RA+ positively selected. CDR3 in amino acids: CAGRVNEQFF. The CDR3 DNA sequence: TGTGCCGGGCGGGTCAATGAGCAGTTCTTC.